Listed here are 7 T cell receptor beta chains from one sample, sequenced in a study of T cells after yellow fever vaccination. TCRdb re-analysed the 5' RACE reads in MiXCR, keeping a single row per CDR3 protein. The sample records 100,000 to 150,000 distinct CDR3 sequences, almost 9% being singletons. Source: CD8+ T cells sorted from PBMCs, taken on the day of the yellow fever booster vaccination. The receptors were sampled from a man between 18 and 35 years old who received the YFV17D yellow fever vaccine.

This clonotype has more than one count but fewer than ten. This CDR3 reads CASSYKEGWDTEAFF. CDR3 bases: TGTGCCAGCAGTTACAAAGAGGGTTGGGACACTGAAGCTTTCTTT. The genes are TRBV6-2 or TRBV6-3 and TRBJ1-1; D is uncertain. V was pared by 2 bases and J by 3 bases, with 13 bases between. The CDR3 extends over 15 amino acids. Germline V CDR1 and CDR2: MNHEY, SVGEGT.

V gene TRBV12-3 or TRBV12-4 combines with J gene TRBJ2-2, with 8 bases lining up with TRBD2. This CDR3 spans 16 amino acids. The J segment lost 7 bases and the V segment lost 7 bases, leaving 14 bases of the junction unmatched. Here the CDR3 reads CASTPGGGLMVGELFF. In DNA, the CDR3 is TGTGCCAGCACCCCGGGAGGGGGGCTTATGGTCGGGGAGCTGTTTTTT.

The rearrangement links TRBV5-4 to TRBJ2-3; TRBD2 matches 9 bases. The CDR3 contains 17 residues. V shed 2 bases, J shed 0 bases, and the junction held 7 bases outside the gene matches. Germline CDR1 SGHNT, CDR2 YYREEE (reference sequence). This CDR3 reads CASSFSLAGGSTDTQYF. DNA of the CDR3: TGTGCCAGCAGCTTTTCTCTTGCGGGGGGGAGCACAGATACGCAGTATTTT.

This rearrangement joins TRBV27 to TRBJ2-7; no reliable D call. CDR1 and CDR2 (germline): MNHEY, SMNVEV (reference sequence). The CDR3 runs to 13 residues. Trimming pared 5 bases from V and 3 bases from J, leaving 11 bases between. This chain's CDR3 is CASSLGPGYEQYF. In DNA, the CDR3 is TGTGCCAGCAGTCTCGGACCCGGCTACGAGCAGTACTTC.

This chain connects TRBV7-8 to TRBJ2-7; 8 nucleotides align to TRBD1. The CDR3 is made up of 14 amino acids. After removal of 4 bases from V and 4 bases from J, the junction contained 6 bases not matched to a gene. Germline lookup yields CDR1 SGHVS and CDR2 FQNEAQ. CDR3 region: CASSYLRGLYEQYV. CDR3 DNA: TGTGCCAGCAGCTATCTCAGGGGGCTGTACGAGCAGTACGTC.

The sample holds many counts of this clonotype. The chain couples TRBV29-1 to TRBJ2-3; no clear D gene. Between the trimmed V and J ends, which lost 8 bases and 1 base, there was a span of 10 bases. The CDR3 consists of 12 residues. The germline gives CDR1 SQVTM, CDR2 ANQGSEA. As DNA, the CDR3 is TGCAGCTCGACCGCAGGCACAGATACGCAGTATTTT. Amino acids: CSSTAGTDTQYF.

The chain carries TRBV20-1 and TRBJ1-6; D is unclear. Deletions cut 1 base from V and 6 bases from J, with 13 bases between. This CDR3 is built from 15 residues. Germline loops: CDR1 DFQATT, CDR2 SNEGSKA (reference sequence). The CDR3 reads CSARGLGDSNSPLHF. The CDR3 DNA sequence: TGCAGTGCTAGAGGCCTCGGTGATTCTAATTCACCCCTCCACTTT.